This paragraph covers one T cell receptor (beta chain) sequence. Its specificity is unknown. The data are from a study of T cell responses to AZD1222 COVID-19 vaccine. Whole-study context: Investigators merged groups given second doses at roughly 4 or roughly 12 weeks. Whole-study results and caveats: Just 6 or 7 people given AZD1222 tested seropositive at baseline.

Sequenced by immunoSEQ multiplex PCR; TCRdb stores in-frame clones only, minus some. The top ten hold 4% to 6% of the sample, which has fewer than 150,000 clones, approximately 90% seen once. Germline lookup yields CDR1 SGHRS and CDR2 YFSETQ. The CDR3 spans 13 residues. The ends were cut back, 4 bases at V and 4 bases at J, with 8 bases in the middle. The input for sequencing was peripheral blood, taken on day 0 of AZD1222 vaccination. This chain joins TRBV5-1 and TRBJ2-2, with a tentative D call TRBD1 (5 bases). This clonotype was obtained from an adult in good health. CDR3 region: CASSSDSTGELFF. CDR3 DNA: TGCGCCAGCAGCAGTGACAGCACCGGGGAGCTGTTTTTT.